This T cell receptor beta chain was captured in a study of CXCR3-negative and CXCR3-positive naive CD8 T cells. Points from the study as a whole: The study found comparably high diversity in both naive subsets and much lower diversity in memory CD8+ cells. More hydrophobic TRB CDR3s were found in CXCR3-positive naive cells than in CXCR3-negative naive cells.

Using triplicate sorts, 300,000 or so cells were collected each time from every CD8+ T cell subset. Naive CD8+ T cells were CD45RO-CCR7+CD27+CD95-. About this clonotype itself: Its antigen is as yet unknown.

It was by 5' RACE with UMI labels that the TRB cDNA libraries were prepared. TCRdb re-called the 5' RACE reads and catalogs CDR3 proteins one per entry, DNA excluded. The ten top clones account for 0.7% to 1%, within a sample of tens of thousands of distinct CDR3 sequences. Germline V gene data show CDR1 as MDHEN and CDR2 as SYDVKM. CDR3 length: 15 residues. The chain employs TRBV28 and TRBJ2-7; the TCRdb call, TRBD2, lacks DNA for checking. The TCR sequence derives from a human donor in good health. Some clones in this sample may be carry-over from other donors' samples. The sequenced material came from naive CXCR3+ CD8+ T cells from blood. Subset noted: CD45RO-CCR7+CD27+CD95- naive CD8+ T cells expressing CXCR3 (TNR3+). CDR3 sequence reads: CASSFLGEVSYEQYF.